This T cell receptor beta chain is drawn from a study of cytomegalovirus exposure and HLA in healthy donors (dated by TCRdb to between 2016 and 2019). With respect to the entire study: An earlier analysis of approximately 640 of the donors reported about 290 Gb of sequence data and some 120 million unique TCR beta sequences from 150 million to 200 million T cells. An early release covering 550 to 650 HLA-typed donors comprised about 300 gigabases of sequencing data and some 79 million unique TCR sequences. Among the roughly 400 genotyped donors, 81% belonged to the genetic ancestry cluster associated with self-reported Caucasian donors. The study aimed to test whether cataloging public T cell receptors could reveal signatures of past pathogen exposure. Using immunosequencing, the study profiled T cell repertoires from 666 subjects and related those repertoires to cytomegalovirus serostatus. A separate validation cohort of about 110 different subjects was used in addition to the 666-subject first cohort. To predict cytomegalovirus infection status, the study combined high-throughput TCR immunosequencing, statistical association of individual TCRs with disease status, and machine learning. A later analysis re-examined previously published TCR beta repertoires from over 500 donors and added high-resolution HLA genotyping to investigate patterns of TCR occurrence. The later analysis used no new phenotypic data to find candidate immune exposures, relying instead on TCR beta sequences and their occurrence across donors. In an earlier analysis of more than 550 of the donors, high-throughput TCR beta sequencing was used to judge whether each TCR beta V gene segment behaved as functional or pseudogenic. Donor age, sex, ethnicity and CMV serostatus were compiled alongside the repertoire data. A later genetic analysis took genome-wide SNP genotypes for about three fifths of the 666 donors and used that subset as a discovery cohort. All discovery cohort repertoires had been generated using a single sequencing platform. HLA typing covered class I and class II loci at four-digit resolution. The number of typed donors differed by locus: about 620-640 for A, B, C, DRB1 and DQB1; approximately 530 for DQA1; roughly 600 for DPA1; and around 470 for DPB1. Four to six DR-DQ haplotypes were handled as single units for association and clustering, since linkage in the cohort was strong. On average, around 240,000 unique TCR beta nucleotide sequences were sequenced per donor among 398 genotyped donors of the cohort, with 15% to 20% of those sequences being non-productive.

As for this clone: It has no known antigen specificity. Base qualities are not provided; no much larger clone lies one nucleotide away.

General conclusions and limits of the study: Some IMGT-functional V segments, including TRBV6-2 and TRBV6-3, could not be distinguished by the 87-base-pair reads and were therefore excluded. The cohort was sequenced for TCR beta chains only, and without alpha or paired-chain data the features that could be detected were limited. Cytomegalovirus status was reported to be diagnosed by the classifier with high specificity and sensitivity in both the original and validation cohorts. Most TCR sequences were seen in very few donors, while some public TCRs were found in many individuals. In a later genetic analysis, fewer N-insertions in productive TCRs were reported among donors in an Asian-associated ancestry cluster than the roughly 640-donor mean. The authors suggested that the approach could potentially be generalized to other disease states and immunological phenotypes. Because HLA typing was missing for some donors at each locus, association tests included only the typed subset. Roughly uniform sequencing depth across donors was assumed in presence/absence analyses, although this assumption may not hold. A few of the identified cytomegalovirus-associated TCR beta chains were confirmed in vitro to be specific for cytomegalovirus antigens. V-gene and J-gene trimming of TCR beta chains was associated with a missense DCLRE1C variant in a later genetic analysis, and the association was replicated in an independent cohort. CMV serostatus was the only immune exposure information available for the cohort. The study listed around 160 TCR beta chains as associated with cytomegalovirus. A further reported finding was that TCR beta sequences accurately predicted the HLA-A and HLA-B alleles for most subjects in the first cohort. Because counts were too low, roughly 18 rarely observed V segments, including chromosome 9 orphons, were left out of the earlier analysis of a few hundred of the donors. At a false discovery rate of 0.05, a later analysis linked some 18,000 TCR beta sequences to specific HLA alleles. The sequencing pipeline was judged likely to have produced a cluster of highly shared sequence variants as a technical artifact. In a later analysis, the rate of TCR association differed among HLA loci, with DRB1 alleles having the most associated TCRs and HLA-C alleles having the fewest. Broadly in line with IMGT annotations, most TCR beta V segments showed up in productive rearrangements about 87% or about 30% of the time in an earlier analysis of some 590 of the donors. Linkage disequilibrium might explain the correlated functional status among segregating V segments, but an unknown experimental factor could not be ruled out. According to a later analysis, most CMV-associated TCR beta chains appeared to be HLA-restricted, and the HLA associations seemed to be driven largely by CMV exposure. Assigning TCR associations to individual alleles was difficult when HLA alleles, especially DR and DQ, strongly co-occurred. A later analysis reported that several top co-occurrence clusters appeared linked to parvovirus B19, influenza, CMV and Epstein-Barr virus. In a later analysis, HLA-associated TCR beta chains were found to be more clonally expanded and to have lower generation probabilities than equally common non-associated chains.

In total, more than 500 healthy bone marrow donors made up the cohort. Cohort members were all nominally healthy when sampled, although unrecorded immune exposures were likely present. The donor was CMV seronegative and was included in the group of 352 seronegative cohort members. Each donor provided a peripheral blood sample, and peripheral blood mononuclear cells were used for TCR beta sequencing. Genomic DNA extraction from the blood cell samples was performed with the Qiagen DNeasy Blood Extraction Kit. The V end loses 6 bases and the J end loses 6 bases, and a stretch of 18 bases separates them. The CDR3 spans 15 residues, from the cysteine through the phenylalanine. The only DNA kept is the CDR3, 45 bases in frame from the first base. CDR1 and CDR2, per the germline V gene, are LGHNA and YNFKEQ. Library prep was done by the immunoSEQ multiplex PCR assay. For the multiplex PCR, a mixture combining 60 forward primers for TCR Vbeta segments and 13 reverse primers for TCR Jbeta segments was used. Amplification of the CDR3 region of rearranged TCR beta genes was performed with a multiplex PCR assay on genomic DNA. The Illumina HiSeq System was used to sequence the amplified TCR beta libraries as 87-base-pair reads. Concerning the study's data processing: In a later analysis, 77 million or so unique TCR beta chains were counted across the 690 or so repertoires, and approximately 9.9 million of these chains were shared by at least two donors. To remove PCR and sequencing errors, raw reads were error-corrected and collapsed into unique sequences using a nearest-neighbor algorithm that merged closely related sequences. V, D and J gene segments were assigned by aligning CDR3 sequences to IMGT reference sequences. For a sequence to be retained, at least a six-nucleotide match to both a V gene segment and a J gene segment was required. Rearrangements were classified as productive when the CDR3 lacked stop codons and remained in frame with V and J, and all other rearrangements were classified as non-productive. CDR3 was defined according to IMGT convention as the region running from the second conserved V-encoded cysteine to the conserved J-encoded phenylalanine. Sequences without an unambiguous match to a single V gene segment were excluded from the earlier analysis of a few hundred of the donors. In an earlier analysis of 587 of the donors, a V segment was called functional when productive rearrangements were above 56.7%, and segregating when the standard deviation between donors exceeded 5%. To diagnose cytomegalovirus status from the catalog of TCR beta chain sequences, a statistical classification framework was built. V and J gene assignment, in a later analysis, came from comparing TCR nucleotide sequences with IMGT/GENE-DB human TR gene sequences. The TCRdist pipeline was used in a later analysis to assign CDR3 sequences and most-parsimonious VDJ recombination scenarios. In a later analysis, every TCR beta chain was defined by the combination of its CDR3 amino acid sequence and its V-gene family, and reads without a unique V-gene family were dropped. To address suspected cross-contamination and a sequencing artifact, a later analysis removed roughly 580 highly shared, low-generation-probability nucleotide sequences. In a later analysis, a clonal expansion index was calculated for each public chain from normalized within-repertoire ranks of inferred template counts. Generation probabilities in a later analysis came from a VDJ recombination model fitted to out-of-frame rearrangements, and those results were checked against IGoR. A later analysis scored TCR-TCR, TCR-HLA and TCR-CMV co-occurrence with hypergeometric tests, applying a repertoire-size bias correction to TCR pairs. In a later analysis, false discovery rates were estimated by permuting HLA or CMV assignments 20 times. In a later analysis, co-occurring TCRs were grouped using DBSCAN, and TCRdist sequence similarity was added for clustering within HLA-allele-positive subsets. Repertoires with fewer than 30,000 or more than 120,000 public chains were left out of co-occurrence clustering, as were a handful of repertoires with anomalous nucleotide sharing. TCRdb re-hosts the immuneACCESS table, in-frame sequences only. Its copies lack some clones; in the studies checked, an unresolved V gene accounts for under half of them, and the cause for the rest is not known. That table gives V, J and clone size, and the DNA gave D and trimming. This sample gives 180,000 or so clones in total; 75% to 85% of them show up just once. Roughly 0.76% of the sample belongs to the ten largest clones.

Sample: PBMCs. The rearranged chain carries TRBV4-2 and TRBJ2-1; the D gene is perhaps TRBD2, on 7 matching bases. The clonotype originates from a female donor in good health and CMV-seronegative. CDR3 region: CASSPFRGGVNEQFF. In nucleotides, the sequence is TGTGCCAGCAGTCCTTTCAGGGGAGGGGTCAATGAGCAGTTCTTC.